These 21 T cell receptor beta chains came from one sample sequenced in a study of technical replicates of blood from a few donors. The data were produced by immunoSEQ multiplex PCR, yet TCRdb's version contains in-frame clones alone and is incomplete. The table has about 75,000 clones, 95% to 98% seen once. Sequenced input: T cells isolated from PBMCs. The source of these receptors is a human donor in good health.

The chain recombines TRBV7-8 with TRBJ2-5, with D unclear. Trimming left V 1 base short and J 7 bases short, with 13 bases between. Germline CDR1 SGHVS, CDR2 FQNEAQ. CDR3 size: 14 residues. CDR3 sequence: CASSLDLGPGTQYF. The CDR3 coding sequence is TGTGCCAGCAGCTTAGATCTTGGCCCGGGGACCCAGTACTTC.

The CDR3 DNA is TGTGCCAGCAGTTTAACCCGAGGAGATTATAGCAATCAGCCCCAGCATTTT. The encoded protein is CASSLTRGDYSNQPQHF. The chain is built from TRBV28 and TRBJ1-5, with D uncertain. CDR3 length: 17 residues. Germline CDR1 MDHEN, CDR2 SYDVKM. The V end was cut by 2 bases, the J end by 0 bases, with 14 bases between. The variable domain in full, with the rest retrieved from reference TRBV28 and TRBJ1-5, is DVKVTQSSRYLVKRTGEKVFLECVQDMDHENMFWYRQDPGLGLRLIYFSYDVKMKEKGDIPEGYSVSREKKERFSLILESASTNQTSMYLCASSLTRGDYSNQPQHFGDGTRLSIL.

This chain connects TRBV2 to TRBJ1-4, with D unclear. V was clipped by 6 bases and J by 0 bases, with 11 bases between them. This CDR3 has 15 residues. Germline CDR1 and CDR2: SNHLY and FYNNEI. This chain's CDR3 is CASRTTGTTNEKLFF. The CDR3 nucleotides are TGTGCCAGCAGGACAACCGGGACAACTAATGAAAAACTGTTTTTT.

With respect to this clone: The sample carries other DNA sequences with the same CDR3. V and J are TRBV5-1 and TRBJ2-1, with TRBD2 as a possible D gene (5 bases). Germline CDR1 is SGHRS and CDR2 is YFSETQ. The germline V and J ends were trimmed by 5 bases and 2 bases, with 11 bases remaining between them. CDR3 length: 14 amino acids. The CDR3 is CASSLGGPYNEQFF. The CDR3 DNA is TGCGCCAGCAGTCTGGGCGGGCCCTACAATGAGCAGTTCTTC.

In its sample, this clone was seen once. V is TRBV6-1 and J is TRBJ1-1; maybe TRBD1 (5 bases). CDR1 and CDR2 (germline): MNHNS, SASEGT. This CDR3 region has 17 residues. Trimming shortened V by 2 bases and J by 6 bases, and 22 bases separated the two germline ends. In nucleotides, the CDR3 is TGTGCCAGCAGTGAAATGTGGGGGAGGCAGGGAACATCTGAAGCTTTCTTT. This gives the protein CASSEMWGRQGTSEAFF.

The chain joins TRBV6-5 to TRBJ1-3, with D possibly being TRBD1 (5 bases). Germline CDR1 and CDR2: MNHEY and SVGAGI. V lost 2 bases and J lost 8, with 16 bases in between. The CDR3 has 15 amino acids. DNA for the CDR3: TGTGCCAGCAGTTACGGGACTCCAAGGAGGGACACCATATATTTT. This codes for CASSYGTPRRDTIYF.

V and J are TRBV19 and TRBJ2-5; 12 nucleotides agree with TRBD2. J lost 2 bases, V lost 2 bases, and 0 bases had no gene match. Germline-derived CDR1 and CDR2 are LNHDA and SQIVND (reference sequence). This CDR3 has 15 residues. The CDR3 nucleotides read TGTGCCAGTAGTATACTAGCGGGAGGGCAAGAGACCCAGTACTTC. This gives the protein CASSILAGGQETQYF.

The chain employs TRBV7-9 and TRBJ2-7; 13 nucleotides align to TRBD2. The CDR3 covers 16 residues. V lost 3 bases and J lost 1; bases outside the gene matches: 3. Germline V gene lookup returns CDR1 SEHNR and CDR2 FQNEAQ (reference sequence). Here the CDR3 reads CASSLGLAGYSYEQYF. As DNA, the CDR3 is TGTGCCAGCAGCTTGGGACTAGCGGGATATTCCTACGAGCAGTACTTC.

The gene calls are TRBV5-1 and TRBJ2-5; 7 bases are a match to TRBD2. The V segment lost 4 bases and the J segment 1 base; nucleotides outside the gene matches: 7. The CDR3 consists of 15 residues. Per the germline V gene, CDR1 is SGHRS and CDR2 is YFSETQ. CDR3 in amino acids: CASSPSGMSQETQYF. In DNA, the CDR3 is TGCGCCAGCAGCCCCAGCGGGATGTCCCAAGAGACCCAGTACTTC.

The chain recombines TRBV15 with TRBJ1-2; 9 bases agree with TRBD1. After removal of 0 bases from V and 8 bases from J, the junction contained 13 bases not matched to a gene. This CDR3 contains 17 residues. Germline CDR1 is LNHNV and CDR2 is YYDKDF (reference sequence). In DNA, the CDR3 is TGTGCCACCAGCAGAGATCGGGGACAGGGAGGCTCTATCGGCTACACCTTC. Translated: CATSRDRGQGGSIGYTF.

This clone was observed once. V gene TRBV5-1 combines with J gene TRBJ1-2; perhaps TRBD1 as D (6 bases). The CDR3 sequence is 13 residues long. Germline V gene data show CDR1 as SGHRS and CDR2 as YFSETQ. Between the trimmed V and J ends, which lost 3 bases and 2 bases, there was a span of 8 bases. DNA for the CDR3: TGCGCCAGCAGCTCCGGACAGAACTATGGCTACACCTTC. It translates to CASSSGQNYGYTF.

This clone has just one count. The chain employs TRBV28 and TRBJ2-5; TRBD1 aligns across 7 bases. The germline V gene has CDR1 MDHEN and CDR2 SYDVKM. The length of the CDR3 is 13 residues. The J segment lost 5 bases and the V segment lost 6 bases, leaving 6 bases of the junction unmatched. The CDR3 loop is CASRRGGGETQYF. The CDR3 region has the DNA TGTGCCAGCAGGAGAGGGGGCGGGGAGACCCAGTACTTC.

This rearrangement joins TRBV6-1 to TRBJ1-1, with a tentative D call TRBD1 (5 bases). The CDR3 runs 13 residues. Germline CDR1 and CDR2: MNHNS and SASEGT. V shed 7 bases and J shed 1 base, with 10 bases lying between them. The chain's CDR3 is CASTDGQNTEAFF. The CDR3 bases are TGTGCCAGCACCGACGGACAGAACACTGAAGCTTTCTTT.

The rearrangement links TRBV19 to TRBJ1-2; a weak D match, TRBD1 (5 bases). CDR1 is LNHDA and CDR2 is SQIVND in the germline V gene (reference sequence). The CDR3 has 14 amino acids. Trimming pared 5 bases from V and 5 bases from J, leaving 15 bases between. The CDR3 region is CASSEQVTLYGYTF. CDR3 DNA: TGTGCCAGTAGTGAACAGGTTACCCTGTATGGCTACACCTTC.

This sequence joins TRBV5-4 and TRBJ2-5, with D uncertain. The CDR3 has 14 amino acids. Germline CDR1 is SGHNT and CDR2 is YYREEE (reference sequence). Trimming pared 0 bases from V and 5 bases from J, leaving 11 bases between. CDR3 in amino acids: CASSLGLGLETQYF. CDR3 DNA: TGTGCCAGCAGCTTGGGACTCGGGTTGGAGACCCAGTACTTC.

The chain has TRBV6-6 and TRBJ2-5; a weak D match, TRBD2 (6 bases). Trimming stripped 5 bases from V and 5 bases from J, with 18 bases between. This CDR3 region has 15 residues. Germline assignment: CDR1 MNHNY and CDR2 SVGAGI (reference sequence). Here the CDR3 DNA reads TGTGCCAGCAGTCCCCCCGGGAGTCGGAAGGAGACCCAGTACTTC. Protein product: CASSPPGSRKETQYF.

J is TRBJ2-1 and V is TRBV4-1; tentatively, D is TRBD1 (6 bases). The V gene's germline CDR1 is MGHRA and CDR2 YSYEKL. V was shortened by 5 bases and J by 4 bases, with 18 bases between the two germline ends. The CDR3 has 16 amino acids. CDR3 region: CASSSGVGYGYNEQFF. The CDR3 DNA sequence: TGCGCCAGCAGCTCAGGGGTGGGATATGGATACAATGAGCAGTTCTTC.

The genes are TRBV28 and TRBJ2-5; 8 nucleotides line up with TRBD1. Per the germline V gene, CDR1 is MDHEN and CDR2 is SYDVKM. The V gene end was trimmed by 2 bases and the J gene end by 1 base; junction bases not matched to a gene: 6. CDR3 length: 16 amino acids. The CDR3 DNA reads as TGTGCCAGCAGTTTACCGGGACAGGTCATCCAAGAGACCCAGTACTTC. This sequence encodes CASSLPGQVIQETQYF.

V usage is TRBV12-5 and J usage is TRBJ2-7; 9 bases map to TRBD1. Germline-derived CDR1 and CDR2 are LGHNT and FRNRAP. Germline trimming cut 4 bases from V and 2 bases from J; bases unmatched to any gene: 15. The CDR3 is 18 amino acids. CDR3 sequence: CASGSPRDRAAITYEQYF. In DNA, the CDR3 is TGTGCTAGTGGTTCACCCAGGGACAGGGCGGCTATCACCTACGAGCAGTACTTC.

The gene calls are TRBV9 and TRBJ1-2; perhaps TRBD1 as D (5 bases). The germline V gene encodes CDR1 SGDLS and CDR2 YYNGEE. The CDR3 length is 15 residues. Trimming took 0 bases from V and 4 from J, leaving 13 bases between them. CDR3 loop: CASSVGDSRGYGYTF. Written as DNA, the CDR3 is TGTGCCAGCAGCGTAGGGGACTCCCGTGGCTATGGCTACACCTTC.

This sequence joins TRBV28 and TRBJ2-1; 9 bases agree with TRBD2. After removal of 6 bases from V and 4 bases from J, the junction contained 10 bases not matched to a gene. The V gene's germline CDR1 is MDHEN and CDR2 SYDVKM. The CDR3 runs to 16 residues. The CDR3 reads CASRPRGGRDYNEQFF. As DNA, the CDR3 is TGTGCCAGCAGGCCCCGGGGCGGGAGGGATTACAATGAGCAGTTCTTC.